This T cell receptor (beta chain) was recovered during a study of blood T cell repertoires in COVID-19. For the study at large: Sites in the United States, Italy and Spain provided acute and convalescent COVID-19 samples. PBMCs, B-cell-depleted T cells, or T cells provided the cDNA or gDNA that made up the material.

This CDR3 has 17 amino acids. Looked up from germline, CDR1 is LGHNA and CDR2 is YNFKEQ. V gave up 7 bases and J gave up 1 base, with 20 bases separating them. Under the authors' procedure: Reference gene primer amplification in the assay estimated nucleated cell counts. Sequencing was performed with immunoSEQ multiplex PCR; in TCRdb, only in-frame clones are kept and a portion is missing. V, J and clone size reflect that table, while D and trimming were determined from the DNA. The top ten hold 14% of the sample, which has tens of thousands of clones, around 89% seen once. The chain has TRBV4-2 and TRBJ1-3; D perhaps matches TRBD1 (5 bases). This TCR derives from a man between 65 and 79 years old with active or convalescent COVID-19. The sample comprised peripheral blood. For the CDR3, the DNA is TGTGCCAGCACCCTGAGAGCAGGGAGGGGATCTGGAAACACCATATATTTT. Amino acids: CASTLRAGRGSGNTIYF.